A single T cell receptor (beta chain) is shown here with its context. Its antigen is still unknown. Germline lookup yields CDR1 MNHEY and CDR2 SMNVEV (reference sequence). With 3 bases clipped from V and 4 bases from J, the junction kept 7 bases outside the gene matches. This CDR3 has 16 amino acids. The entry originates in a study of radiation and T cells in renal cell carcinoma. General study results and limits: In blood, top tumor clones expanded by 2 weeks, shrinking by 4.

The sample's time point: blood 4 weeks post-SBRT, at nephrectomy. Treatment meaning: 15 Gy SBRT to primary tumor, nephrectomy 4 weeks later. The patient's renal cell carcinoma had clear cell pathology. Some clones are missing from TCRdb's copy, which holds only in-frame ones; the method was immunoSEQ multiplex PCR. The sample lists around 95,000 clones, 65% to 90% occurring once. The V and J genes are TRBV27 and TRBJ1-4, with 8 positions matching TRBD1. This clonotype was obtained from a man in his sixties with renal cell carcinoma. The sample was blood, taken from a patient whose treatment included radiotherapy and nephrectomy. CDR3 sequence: CASSFGTGSFNEKLFF. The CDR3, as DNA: TGTGCCAGCAGTTTCGGGACAGGCAGCTTTAATGAAAAACTGTTTTTT.